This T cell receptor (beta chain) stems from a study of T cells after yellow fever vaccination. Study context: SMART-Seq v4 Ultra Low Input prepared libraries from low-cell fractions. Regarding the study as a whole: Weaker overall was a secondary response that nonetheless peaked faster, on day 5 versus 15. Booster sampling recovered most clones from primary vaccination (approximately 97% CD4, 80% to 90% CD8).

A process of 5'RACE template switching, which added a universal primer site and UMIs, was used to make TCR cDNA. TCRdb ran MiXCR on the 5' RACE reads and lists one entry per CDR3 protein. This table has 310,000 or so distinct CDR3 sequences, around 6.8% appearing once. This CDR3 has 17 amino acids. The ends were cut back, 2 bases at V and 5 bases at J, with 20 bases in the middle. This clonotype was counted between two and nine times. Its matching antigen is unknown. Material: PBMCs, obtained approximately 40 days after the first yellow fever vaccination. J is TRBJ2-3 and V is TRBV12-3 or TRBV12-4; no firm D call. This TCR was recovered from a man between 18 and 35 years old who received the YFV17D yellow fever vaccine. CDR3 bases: TGTGCCAGCAGTTTAAGGCAGGCAGCCCTGGTTGGAGATACGCAGTATTTT. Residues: CASSLRQAALVGDTQYF.